This paragraph reports one TCR beta chain. Its antigen remains unidentified. Base qualities are missing; no much larger clone stands one base away. The CDR3 has 16 amino acids, counting the end cysteine and phenylalanine. Here the CDR3 DNA is all that survives: 48 bases in frame from base 1. The germline V gene specifies SGHTA as CDR1 and FQGNSA as CDR2. Trimming removed 5 bases from V and 2 bases from J, leaving 16 bases between the germline ends. This entry is derived from a study of T cells in Graves' hyperthyroidism and ophthalmopathy (dated by TCRdb to between 2018 and 2020). For the study in its entirety: Peripheral blood samples were taken at initial diagnosis, before any treatment was given. To identify distinguishing TCR V-J signatures, a discovery cohort of around 100 patients was used, comprising roughly 45 with Graves' ophthalmopathy and about 59 with stable Graves' hyperthyroidism. Whether ophthalmopathy could be predicted prospectively was tested in an independent validation cohort made up of 18 hyperthyroidism patients plus 17 patients who later progressed to ophthalmopathy. The approximately 98 discovery patients were randomly divided into training and test sets at a 7:3 ratio. In six Graves' hyperthyroidism patients, the study also compared T-cell repertoires from thyroid tissue with T-cell repertoires from blood. Following sampling, methimazole starting at 30 mg daily was given to hyperthyroidism patients, and high-dose intravenous methylprednisolone was given to ophthalmopathy patients. According to the paper, TCR Vbeta CDR3 sequencing was carried out on around 140 peripheral blood samples, which came from over 40 ophthalmopathy, around 75 hyperthyroidism and roughly 17 progressor patients.

Summary of the overall study and its limitations: Most expanded thyroid clonotypes (frequency above 0.001) were also detected in blood, suggesting blood repertoires may reflect thyroid immune responses. In cross-validation, a model built on a 13 V-J signature told ophthalmopathy apart from stable hyperthyroidism with less than 90% sensitivity and 81% to 82% specificity, and in testing the same model reached 80%/75%. No statistical method was used to set the sample size in advance, and investigators knew the group allocation. In validation, the model predicted progression to ophthalmopathy with approximately 70% sensitivity and about 73% specificity, a median of approximately 6.7 months before onset.

The TCR beta CDR3 regions were amplified from the RNA transcripts. For the first round of RT-PCR on the TCR CDR3, the HTBI primer set was used together with the Qiagen OneStep RT-PCR kit. A second multiplex PCR round built the libraries, followed by size selection and purification. Sequencing of the libraries was done on an Illumina HiSeq2000 using paired-end 100 bp reads. Per the source publication's procedure: SOAPnuke was used to process the raw data, removing reads that contained adapters or uncalled bases, had a mean Phred below 15, or lacked an exact match to the constant primer or identifier. COPE v1.2.5 was used to merge high-quality paired reads, and clonotypes were defined as unique nucleotide sequences. Clonotypes were aligned to IMGT TRBV, TRBD and TRBJ reference segments using MiTCR v1.1. The analysis was restricted to V-J combinations with a frequency above 0.0001, which together covered around 99% of the repertoires. The TCS score was defined as F50 (clonal expansion) divided by E x V (chaos), with BLOSUM62-based TCRdist calculated between CDR3 peptides within each V-J. Welch's t-statistics and random forest reduced 514 V-J features to 10 to 15, which were used in a naive Bayes classifier (R e1071). TCRdb redid the processing of the public reads, applying fastp at Q25 and MiXCR, and retained in-frame beta chains. Identical CDR3 protein sequences are pooled into one entry, listed with their most common genes and DNA. The V and J calls and clone size come from TCRdb's table, not from the authors' own analysis. This sample holds about 400,000 distinct CDR3 sequences; more than 12% were observed only once. About 31% of the sample comes from the top ten.

Stable Graves' hyperthyroidism was defined as no progression to ophthalmopathy during 18 months of follow-up. Hyperthyroidism patients were newly diagnosed, had a disease duration of under 2 months, and were aged 18 to 65 years. Exclusion was applied to patients with uncontrolled infections, other autoimmune diseases, pregnancy or lactation. Clinical symptoms, serum thyroxine and TRAb, thyroid ultrasound, and orbital computed tomography formed the basis for the diagnoses. PBMCs were separated from around 9.1 ml of fresh peripheral blood using Ficoll-Paque density gradient centrifugation. Trizol reagent was used to extract total RNA, and RNA quality was then checked on an Agilent 2100 Bioanalyzer.

The chain joins TRBV7-2 to TRBJ2-1; the D gene is unclear. The sequence was collected from a woman aged 30 to 39 with Graves' hyperthyroidism. Input material: blood. Read as DNA, the sequence is TGTGCCAGCAGCGACCCTTGGCGGAGAGCCTACAATGAGCAGTTCTTC. It is translated as CASSDPWRRAYNEQFF.